The entry below describes one T cell receptor beta chain. Its target is not known. The record originates from a study of T-cell reconstitution after alpha-beta-depleted transplantation in children. Trimming took 5 bases from V and 3 from J; bases not matched to a gene: 19. The CDR3 runs 21 residues. Per germline, CDR1 SGHAT and CDR2 FQNNGV. Study-level points and caveats: Diversity and T-cell counts at one year after transplant derived mostly from new T cells. Diversity of TCRbeta at day 60 was high in some patients, arising from surviving recipient T cells and thymic progenitors. In patients about two months after transplant, alpha-beta T cells reportedly arose from several hundred expanded graft clones.

TCRbeta library construction was performed incorporating unique molecular identifiers. A single record per CDR3 protein comes from TCRdb applying MiXCR to the PCR reads. Of fewer than 450,000 distinct CDR3 sequences listed, about 16% are singletons. The chain has TRBV11-2 and TRBJ2-2; TRBD2 matches 12 bases. Sample: PBMCs, mostly from graft donor cells, taken 360 days after TCRalphabeta/CD19-depleted stem cell transplant. This receptor was obtained from a male patient aged 2 to 10 who had a stem cell transplant for acute lymphoblastic leukemia, so the T cells may come from the graft donor. For the CDR3, the DNA is TGTGCCAGCAGCGGAAAAGACGGGAGAACTAGCGGGAGGCTCGACACCGGGGAGCTGTTTTTT. Its protein is CASSGKDGRTSGRLDTGELFF.